Presented here are 7 T cell receptor beta chains from one specimen sequenced in a study of blood T cells in healthy people across ages. The use of a sample-barcoded 5' primer and a J-beta primer mix characterized a second PCR of about 7 to 12 cycles. TCRdb independently ran MiXCR on the 5' RACE reads; one entry per CDR3 protein. This sample has about 690,000 distinct CDR3 sequences, with approximately 40% found just once. The sample consisted of blood. The origin of the receptors is an elderly man in good health.

The V call is TRBV6-2 or TRBV6-3, the J call TRBJ1-1; 9 positions agree with TRBD1. CDR1 is MNHEY, CDR2 SVGEGT, per germline. V lost 5 bases, J lost 4 bases, and 11 bases stayed unmatched. CDR3 length equals 16 residues. CDR3: CASSTWTGVIPTEAFF. The CDR3 nucleotides are TGTGCCAGCAGTACCTGGACAGGGGTGATCCCCACTGAAGCTTTCTTT.

Worth noting for this clonotype: This may arise from a read error, as a much more abundant clone is one base away. V gene TRBV20-1 combines with J gene TRBJ2-3; TRBD1 is a possible D gene (6 bases). From germline, CDR1 is DFQATT and CDR2 SNEGSKA (reference sequence). V was trimmed by 6 bases and J by 0 bases, leaving 19 bases between them. CDR3 size: 16 residues. CDR3 residues: CSAKGSQGKSTDTQYF. The DNA for the CDR3 is TGCAGTGCCAAAGGTTCCCAGGGGAAAAGCACAGATACGCAGTATTTT.

This clonotype was picked up a small number of times. The chain is built from TRBV20-1 and TRBJ2-7; 13 positions match TRBD2. Near its end, the DNA agrees better with TRBJ2-5, so the J call may be wrong. The CDR3 sequence is 15 residues long. Germline V CDR1 and CDR2: DFQATT, SNEGSKA (reference sequence). For the CDR3, the DNA is TGCAGTGCTAGTGGACTAGCGGGAGTCCGGGAGACCCAGTACTTC. This encodes CSASGLAGVRETQYF.

This clonotype showed up just a few times. The V call is TRBV20-1, the J call TRBJ2-7; 11 bases agree with TRBD2. The CDR3 covers 18 residues. Losses at the gene ends were 6 bases for V and 3 bases for J; bases not matched to a gene: 19. CDR1 is DFQATT, CDR2 SNEGSKA, per germline (reference sequence). The CDR3 DNA follows: TGCAGTGCCCAAAGCGAGGCAGGGGGCACTAGCGGGAGCTACGAGCAGTACTTC. Amino acid sequence: CSAQSEAGGTSGSYEQYF.

This clonotype was picked up a small number of times. The V call is TRBV20-1, the J call TRBJ2-3; 7 bases line up with TRBD2. V dropped 5 bases and J dropped 2; count of bases not matched to a gene: 7. Germline V lookup: CDR1 DFQATT, CDR2 SNEGSKA (reference sequence). The CDR3 spans 14 residues. The CDR3 bases are TGCAGTGCTGAGCGTAGCGGGTACACAGATACGCAGTATTTT. It yields the protein CSAERSGYTDTQYF.

V and J are TRBV20-1 and TRBJ2-3; D remains ambiguous. The CDR3 length is 12 residues. The V and J ends lost 6 bases and 0 bases respectively, with 7 bases between them. CDR1 DFQATT and CDR2 SNEGSKA come from the germline V gene (reference sequence). This CDR3 is CSAVGSTDTQYF. The CDR3 DNA sequence: TGCAGTGCCGTGGGTAGCACAGATACGCAGTATTTT.

This clonotype was observed a single time. The rearrangement links TRBV2 to TRBJ2-5; D remains unclear. V lost 6 bases to trimming and J lost 7 bases, with 12 bases between them. Germline CDR1 and CDR2: SNHLY and FYNNEI. There are 12 residues in the CDR3. CDR3 nucleotides: TGTGCCAGCAGCGCTGACCGGCGGACCCAGTACTTC. It specifies CASSADRRTQYF. The full variable domain, rest sourced from reference TRBV2 and TRBJ2-5, is EPEVTQTPSHQVTQMGQEVILRCVPISNHLYFYWYRQILGQKVEFLVSFYNNEISEKSEIFDDQFSVERPDGSNFTLKIRSTKLEDSAMYFCASSADRRTQYFGPGTRLLVL.